Below, one T cell receptor (beta chain) is given with its context. What it binds is not known. CSF cells were profiled by 10X single-cell V(D)J and 5' expression. Using the 10x single-cell sequencing reads, TCRdb records one entry per CDR3 protein without DNA. The data show about 780 distinct CDR3 sequences, and the top ten clones hold roughly 13%. CDR1 and CDR2 from the germline V gene are SGHNT and YYREEE (reference sequence). This CDR3 region has 14 residues. This sample was included in a study of CD8 T cells in cerebrospinal fluid in Alzheimer's disease. At the level of the study: Plate-based nested PCR sequencing and droplet-based sequencing measured CSF T cell clonal expansion. General observations from the study: Versus healthy subjects, Alzheimer's patients more often had clones of at least 3%. Alzheimer's patients were not enriched for EBV-specific clones, which were not the most expanded.

This TCR was recovered from a human donor with Parkinson's disease. The source material was cerebrospinal fluid. The genes are TRBV5-4 and TRBJ2-2; no DNA is available, so the TRBD1 call from TCRdb remains unchecked. The CDR3 here is CASSLDRNTGELFF.